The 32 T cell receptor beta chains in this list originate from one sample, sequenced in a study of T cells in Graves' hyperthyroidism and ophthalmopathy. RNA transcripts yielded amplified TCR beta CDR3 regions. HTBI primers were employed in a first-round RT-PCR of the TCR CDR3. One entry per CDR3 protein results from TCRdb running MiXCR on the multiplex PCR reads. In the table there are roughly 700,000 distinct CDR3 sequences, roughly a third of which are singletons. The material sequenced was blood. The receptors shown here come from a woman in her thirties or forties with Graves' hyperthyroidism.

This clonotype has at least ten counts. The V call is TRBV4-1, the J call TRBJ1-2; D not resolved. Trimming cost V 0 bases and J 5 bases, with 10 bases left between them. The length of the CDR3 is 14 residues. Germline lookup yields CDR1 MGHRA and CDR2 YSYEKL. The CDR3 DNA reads TGCGCCAGCAGCCAAGACCTGATGGGATATGGCTACACCTTC. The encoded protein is CASSQDLMGYGYTF.

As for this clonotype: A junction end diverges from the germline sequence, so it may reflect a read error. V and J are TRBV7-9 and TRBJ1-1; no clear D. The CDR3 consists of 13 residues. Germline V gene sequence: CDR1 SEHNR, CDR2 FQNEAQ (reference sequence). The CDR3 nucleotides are TGTGCCAGCAGTCCACAGATGAACACTGAAGCTTCCTTT. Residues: CASSPQMNTEASF.

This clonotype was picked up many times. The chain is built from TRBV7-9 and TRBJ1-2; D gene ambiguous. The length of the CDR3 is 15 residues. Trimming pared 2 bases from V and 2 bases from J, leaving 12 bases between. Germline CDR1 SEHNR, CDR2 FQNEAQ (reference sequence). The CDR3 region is CASSLSAGGNYGYTF. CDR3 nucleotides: TGTGCCAGCAGCTTAAGCGCAGGCGGGAACTATGGCTACACCTTC.

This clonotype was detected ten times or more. CDR3 amino acids: CASSPRLAGARNGANVLTF. The CDR3 coding sequence is TGTGCCAGCAGTCCCCGACTAGCGGGAGCCCGAAATGGGGCCAACGTCCTGACTTTC. The chain is built from TRBV7-9 and TRBJ2-6; 12 bases agree with TRBD2. This CDR3 has 19 residues. J was trimmed by 3 bases and V by 6 bases; bases with no gene match: 12. Germline-derived CDR1 and CDR2 are SEHNR and FQNEAQ (reference sequence).

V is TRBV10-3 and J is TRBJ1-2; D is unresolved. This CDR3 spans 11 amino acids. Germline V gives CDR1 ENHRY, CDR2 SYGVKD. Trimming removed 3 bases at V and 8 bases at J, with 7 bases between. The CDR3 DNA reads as TGTGCCATCAGTGAAAGGCTCGGCTACACCTTC. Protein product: CAISERLGYTF.

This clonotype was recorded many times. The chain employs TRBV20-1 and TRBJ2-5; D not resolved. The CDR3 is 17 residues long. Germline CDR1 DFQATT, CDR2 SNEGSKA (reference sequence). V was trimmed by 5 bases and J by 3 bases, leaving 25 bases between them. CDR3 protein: CSAPTPREPRGEETQYF. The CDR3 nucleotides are TGCAGTGCTCCCACCCCAAGAGAGCCCCGTGGCGAAGAGACCCAGTACTTC.

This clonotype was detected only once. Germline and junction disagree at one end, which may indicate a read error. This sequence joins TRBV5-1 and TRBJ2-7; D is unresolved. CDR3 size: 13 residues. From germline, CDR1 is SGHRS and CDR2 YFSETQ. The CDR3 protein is CASSLAGSYGQYF. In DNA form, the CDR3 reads TGCGCCAGCAGCTTGGCCGGCTCCTACGGGCAGTACTTC.

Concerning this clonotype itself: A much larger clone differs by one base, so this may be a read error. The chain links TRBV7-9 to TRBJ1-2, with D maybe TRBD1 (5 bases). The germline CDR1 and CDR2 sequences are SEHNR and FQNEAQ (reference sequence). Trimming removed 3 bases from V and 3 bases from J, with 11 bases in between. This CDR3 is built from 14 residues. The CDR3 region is CASSLSGTYYGYTF. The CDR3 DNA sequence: TGTGCCAGCAGCTTGTCCGGGACGTACTATGGCTACACCTTC.

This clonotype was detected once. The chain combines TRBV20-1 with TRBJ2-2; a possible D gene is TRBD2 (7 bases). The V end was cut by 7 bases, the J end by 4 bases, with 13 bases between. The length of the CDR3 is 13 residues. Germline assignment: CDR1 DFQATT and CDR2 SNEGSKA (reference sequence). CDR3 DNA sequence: TGCAGTGTCGCGGGGGCCGGCACCGGGGAGCTGTTTTTT. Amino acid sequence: CSVAGAGTGELFF.

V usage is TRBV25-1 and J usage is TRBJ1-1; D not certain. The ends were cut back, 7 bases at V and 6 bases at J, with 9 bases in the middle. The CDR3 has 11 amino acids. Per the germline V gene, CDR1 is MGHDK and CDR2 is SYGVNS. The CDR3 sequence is CASILIAEAFF. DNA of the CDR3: TGTGCCAGCATCCTAATAGCTGAAGCTTTCTTT.

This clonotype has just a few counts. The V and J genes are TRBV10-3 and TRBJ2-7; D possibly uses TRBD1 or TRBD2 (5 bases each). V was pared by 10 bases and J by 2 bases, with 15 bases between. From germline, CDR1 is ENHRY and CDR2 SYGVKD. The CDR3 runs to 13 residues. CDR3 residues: CASLEDTPYEQYF. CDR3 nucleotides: TGTGCCAGCTTGGAGGACACTCCCTACGAGCAGTACTTC.

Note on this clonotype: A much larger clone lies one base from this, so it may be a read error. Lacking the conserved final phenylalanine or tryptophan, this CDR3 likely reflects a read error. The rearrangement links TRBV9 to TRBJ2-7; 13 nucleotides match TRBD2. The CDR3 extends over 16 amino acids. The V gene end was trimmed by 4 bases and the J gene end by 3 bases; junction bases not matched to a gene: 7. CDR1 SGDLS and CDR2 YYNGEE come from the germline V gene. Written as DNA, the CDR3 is TGTGCCAGCAGCCGTAGTGGGACTAGCGGGATCTACGAGCAGTACCTC. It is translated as CASSRSGTSGIYEQYL.

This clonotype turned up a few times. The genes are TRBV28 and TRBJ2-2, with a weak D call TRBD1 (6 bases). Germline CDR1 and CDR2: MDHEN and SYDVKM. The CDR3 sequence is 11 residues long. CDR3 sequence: CPRWGRGELFF. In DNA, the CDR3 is TGTCCCCGGTGGGGGCGGGGGGAGCTGTTTTTT.

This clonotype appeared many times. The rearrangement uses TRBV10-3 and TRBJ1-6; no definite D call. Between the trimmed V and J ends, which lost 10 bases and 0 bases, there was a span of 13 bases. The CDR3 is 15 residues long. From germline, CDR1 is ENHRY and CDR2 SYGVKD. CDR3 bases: TGTGCCAGCTCGACGGATAGCTCCTATAATTCACCCCTCCACTTT. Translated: CASSTDSSYNSPLHF.

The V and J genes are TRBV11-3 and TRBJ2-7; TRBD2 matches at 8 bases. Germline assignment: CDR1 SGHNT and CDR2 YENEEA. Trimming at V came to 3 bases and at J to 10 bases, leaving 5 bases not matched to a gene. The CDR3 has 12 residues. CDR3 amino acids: CASSFISGIQYF. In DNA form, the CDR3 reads TGTGCCAGCAGCTTTATTAGCGGGATACAGTACTTC.

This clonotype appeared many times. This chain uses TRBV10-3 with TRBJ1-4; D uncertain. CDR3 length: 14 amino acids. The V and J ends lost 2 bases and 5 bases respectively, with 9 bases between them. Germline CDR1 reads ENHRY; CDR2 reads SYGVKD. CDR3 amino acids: CAISERAENEKLFF. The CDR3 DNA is TGTGCCATCAGTGAGAGGGCAGAGAATGAAAAACTGTTTTTT.

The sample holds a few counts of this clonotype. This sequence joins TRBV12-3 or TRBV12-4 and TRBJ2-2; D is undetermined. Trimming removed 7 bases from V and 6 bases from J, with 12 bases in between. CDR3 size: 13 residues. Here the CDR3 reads CASIRTSPGELFF. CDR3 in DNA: TGTGCCAGCATTAGGACCTCACCCGGGGAGCTGTTTTTT.

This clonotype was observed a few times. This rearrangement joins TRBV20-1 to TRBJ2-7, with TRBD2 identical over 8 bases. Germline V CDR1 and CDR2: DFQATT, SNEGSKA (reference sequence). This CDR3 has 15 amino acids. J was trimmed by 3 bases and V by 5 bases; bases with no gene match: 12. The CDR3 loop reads CSALKFSGTFYEQYF. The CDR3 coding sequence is TGCAGTGCTCTCAAATTTAGCGGGACCTTCTACGAGCAGTACTTC.

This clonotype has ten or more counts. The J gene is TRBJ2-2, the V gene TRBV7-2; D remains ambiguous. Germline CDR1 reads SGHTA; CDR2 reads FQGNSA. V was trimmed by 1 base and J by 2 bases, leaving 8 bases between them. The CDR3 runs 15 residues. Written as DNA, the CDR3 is TGTGCCAGCAGCTTAGTGGGCTCTAACACCGGGGAGCTGTTTTTT. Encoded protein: CASSLVGSNTGELFF.

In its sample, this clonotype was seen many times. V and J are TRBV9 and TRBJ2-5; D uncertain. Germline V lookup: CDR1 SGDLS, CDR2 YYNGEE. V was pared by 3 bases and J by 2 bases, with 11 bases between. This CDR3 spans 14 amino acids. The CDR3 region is CASSGSARQETQYF. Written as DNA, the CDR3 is TGTGCCAGCAGCGGAAGCGCCCGACAAGAGACCCAGTACTTC.

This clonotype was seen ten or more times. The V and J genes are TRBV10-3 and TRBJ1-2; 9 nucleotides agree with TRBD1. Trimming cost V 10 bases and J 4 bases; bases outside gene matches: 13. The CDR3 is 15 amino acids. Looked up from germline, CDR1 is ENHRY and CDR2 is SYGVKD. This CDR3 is CANALRTGEIYGYTF. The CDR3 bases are TGTGCCAACGCTTTGAGGACAGGGGAAATCTATGGCTACACCTTC.

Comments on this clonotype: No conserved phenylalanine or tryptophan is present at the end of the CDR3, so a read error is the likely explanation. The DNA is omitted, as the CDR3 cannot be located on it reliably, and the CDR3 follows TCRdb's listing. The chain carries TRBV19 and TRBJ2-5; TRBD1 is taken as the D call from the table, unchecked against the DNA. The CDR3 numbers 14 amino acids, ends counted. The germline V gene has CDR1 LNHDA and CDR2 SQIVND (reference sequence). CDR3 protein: CASKGGVGQGAKGA.

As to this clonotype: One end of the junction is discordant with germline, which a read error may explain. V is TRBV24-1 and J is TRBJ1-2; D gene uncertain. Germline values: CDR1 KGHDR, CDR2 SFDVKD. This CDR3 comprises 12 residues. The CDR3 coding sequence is TGTGCCAGCAGTGCCGTTGTATTGGGCTACACCTTC. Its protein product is CASSAVVLGYTF.

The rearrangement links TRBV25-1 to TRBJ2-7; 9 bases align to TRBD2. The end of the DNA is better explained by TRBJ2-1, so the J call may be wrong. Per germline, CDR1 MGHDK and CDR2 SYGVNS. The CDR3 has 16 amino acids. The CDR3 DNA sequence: TGTGCCAGCAGTGAATATCGCGGGAGGGCCCAGGATGAGCAGTTCTTC. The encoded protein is CASSEYRGRAQDEQFF.

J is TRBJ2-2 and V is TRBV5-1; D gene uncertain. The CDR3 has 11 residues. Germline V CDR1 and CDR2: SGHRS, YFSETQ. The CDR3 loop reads CVTQTAGELFF. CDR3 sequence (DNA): TGCGTTACCCAAACCGCCGGGGAGCTGTTTTTT.

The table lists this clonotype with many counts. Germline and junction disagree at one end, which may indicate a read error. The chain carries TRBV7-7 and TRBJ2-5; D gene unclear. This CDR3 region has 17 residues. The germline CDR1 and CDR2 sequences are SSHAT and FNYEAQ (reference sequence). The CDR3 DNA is TGTGCTAGCAGCCCCAACCCCCCCGGCATTGTCGTGGAGACCCAGTACTTC. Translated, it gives CASSPNPPGIVVETQYF.

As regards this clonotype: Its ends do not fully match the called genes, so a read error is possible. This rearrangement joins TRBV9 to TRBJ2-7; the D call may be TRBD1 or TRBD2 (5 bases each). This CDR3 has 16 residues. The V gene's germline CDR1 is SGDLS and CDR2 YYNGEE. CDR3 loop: CASSVGGRPLGDEHYF. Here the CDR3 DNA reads TGTGCCAGCAGCGTAGGAGGGCGTCCTCTAGGGGACGAGCATTACTTC.

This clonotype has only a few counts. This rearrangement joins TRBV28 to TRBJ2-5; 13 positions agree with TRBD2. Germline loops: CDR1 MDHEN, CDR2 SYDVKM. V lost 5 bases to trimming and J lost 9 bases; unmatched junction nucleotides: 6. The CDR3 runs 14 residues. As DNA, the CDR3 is TGTGCCAGCAGTCGTCGACTAGCGGGAGGCCCCCAGTACTTC. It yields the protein CASSRRLAGGPQYF.

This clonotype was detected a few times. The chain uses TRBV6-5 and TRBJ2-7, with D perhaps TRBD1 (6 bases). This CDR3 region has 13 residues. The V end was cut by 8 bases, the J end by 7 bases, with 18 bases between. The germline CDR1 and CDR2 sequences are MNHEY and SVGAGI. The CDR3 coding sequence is TGTGCCAGCCGAGGGCAGGGGCCAAGGGAGCAGTACTTC. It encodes CASRGQGPREQYF.

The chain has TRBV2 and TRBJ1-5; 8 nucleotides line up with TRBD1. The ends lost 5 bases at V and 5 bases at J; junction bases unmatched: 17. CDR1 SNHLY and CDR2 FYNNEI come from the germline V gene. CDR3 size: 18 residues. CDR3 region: CASSLRWTGTRLHQPQHF. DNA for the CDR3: TGTGCCAGCAGTCTACGGTGGACAGGGACGCGGCTCCATCAGCCCCAGCATTTT.

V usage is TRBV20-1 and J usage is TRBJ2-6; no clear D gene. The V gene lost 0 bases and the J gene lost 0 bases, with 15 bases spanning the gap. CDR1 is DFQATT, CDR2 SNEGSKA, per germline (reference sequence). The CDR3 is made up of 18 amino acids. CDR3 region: CSARDMEPTLSGANVLTF. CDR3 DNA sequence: TGCAGTGCTAGAGATATGGAGCCAACACTCTCTGGGGCCAACGTCCTGACTTTC.

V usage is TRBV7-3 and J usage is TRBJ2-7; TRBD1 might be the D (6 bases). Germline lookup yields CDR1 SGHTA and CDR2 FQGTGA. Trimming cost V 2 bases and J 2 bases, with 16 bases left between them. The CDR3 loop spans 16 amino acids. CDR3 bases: TGTGCCAGCAGCTTAGGGGAACAGGGTTGGACCTACGAGCAGTACTTC. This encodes CASSLGEQGWTYEQYF.